This T cell receptor (beta chain) was retrieved from a study of metastatic and nonmetastatic thyroid tumors. This CDR3 is 17 amino acids long. V lost 2 bases, J lost 5 bases, and 12 bases stayed unmatched. Germline lookup yields CDR1 KGHSH and CDR2 LQKENI. Patients had received no treatment of any kind before thyroid surgery. TCRdb re-called clones from the PCR reads using MiXCR. The profile shows about 33,000 clones, about 17% of them singletons. This clone was observed many times. Sequencing used blood. The clonotype was recovered from a female donor with papillary thyroid cancer or a benign thyroid nodule (not recorded which). Some clones in this sample may be carry-over from other donors' samples. The chain uses TRBV18 and TRBJ2-5; the match to TRBD1 covers 9 bases. The CDR3 nucleotides are TGTGCCAGCTCACCAACCACAGGGGGCGCGGAGGGGGAGACCCAGTACTTC. Translation gives CASSPTTGGAEGETQYF.